Following are 7 T cell receptor beta chains from one sample sequenced in a study of shared clonotypes between healthy human individuals. Using immunoSEQ multiplex PCR, the repertoire was profiled, and TCRdb retains in-frame clones only, with some absent. In the table there are fewer than 800,000 clones, under 95% of which are singletons. Naive CD8 populations comprised CD45RO-negative cells positively selected for CCR7, excluding terminally differentiated effector memory CD45RA+ cells. The sequenced sample consisted of naive CD8+ T cells sorted from blood. The receptors were gathered from a man aged 30 to 39 in good health.

The chain links TRBV5-1 to TRBJ1-2; D not certain. Per the germline V gene, CDR1 is SGHRS and CDR2 is YFSETQ. The CDR3 is made up of 15 amino acids. Trimming removed 8 bases at V and 0 bases at J, with 17 bases between. CDR3 DNA sequence: TGCGCCAGGAGCCCAAAACTGGTAGCTAACTATGGCTACACCTTC. Its translation: CARSPKLVANYGYTF. The full variable domain, rest sourced from reference TRBV5-1 and TRBJ1-2, is KAGVTQTPRYLIKTRGQQVTLSCSPISGHRSVSWYQQTPGQGLQFLFEYFSETQRNKGNFPGRFSGRQFSNSRSEMNVSTLELGDSALYLCARSPKLVANYGYTFGSGTRLTVV.

The genes are TRBV5-5 and TRBJ2-7, with D possibly TRBD2 on 5 matching bases. V lost 2 bases to trimming and J lost 0 bases, with 6 bases between them. In germline, CDR1 is SGHKS, CDR2 YYEKEE (reference sequence). The CDR3 is 13 amino acids. This CDR3 is CASSFGSSYEQYF. In DNA form, the CDR3 reads TGTGCCAGCAGCTTTGGGAGCTCCTACGAGCAGTACTTC.

The chain employs TRBV28 and TRBJ2-2; 12 nucleotides align to TRBD2. CDR1 MDHEN and CDR2 SYDVKM come from the germline V gene. The ends lost 5 bases at V and 6 bases at J; junction bases unmatched: 4. CDR3 length: 15 residues. CDR3 nucleotides: TGTGCCAGCAGTCCGACTAGCGGGAGTCCCGGGGAGCTGTTTTTT. Translated, it gives CASSPTSGSPGELFF.

The rearrangement joins TRBV7-8 to TRBJ1-1; no definite D call. V was cut by 2 bases and J by 6 bases, with 7 bases left in between. CDR3 size: 12 residues. The germline CDR1 and CDR2 sequences are SGHVS and FQNEAQ. CDR3 DNA: TGTGCCAGCAGCTTATATTACCCTGAAGCTTTCTTT. Translated, it gives CASSLYYPEAFF.

The rearrangement links TRBV27 to TRBJ1-5; D uncertain. Per the germline V gene, CDR1 is MNHEY and CDR2 is SMNVEV (reference sequence). The ends were cut back, 3 bases at V and 4 bases at J, with 10 bases in the middle. This CDR3 comprises 14 residues. Here the CDR3 reads CASSFGSNNQPQHF. CDR3 in DNA: TGTGCCAGCAGTTTCGGCAGTAATAATCAGCCCCAGCATTTT.

This clone has a handful of counts. V gene TRBV13 combines with J gene TRBJ2-1, with a possible D match to TRBD1 (6 bases). Trimming removed 4 bases from V and 10 bases from J, with 8 bases in between. Germline CDR1 is PRHDT and CDR2 is FYEKMQ (reference sequence). This CDR3 spans 11 amino acids. CDR3 residues: CASSYREEQFF. The CDR3 DNA sequence: TGTGCCAGCAGCTACAGGGAGGAGCAGTTCTTC.

This clone was counted a few times. The gene calls are TRBV27 and TRBJ2-5; a possible D gene is TRBD2 (6 bases). V was clipped by 5 bases and J by 3 bases, with 13 bases between them. The CDR3 loop spans 14 amino acids. Germline CDR1 reads MNHEY; CDR2 reads SMNVEV (reference sequence). The CDR3 region is CASSPLGGKETQYF. CDR3 nucleotide sequence: TGTGCCAGCAGTCCTCTCGGAGGGAAAGAGACCCAGTACTTC.